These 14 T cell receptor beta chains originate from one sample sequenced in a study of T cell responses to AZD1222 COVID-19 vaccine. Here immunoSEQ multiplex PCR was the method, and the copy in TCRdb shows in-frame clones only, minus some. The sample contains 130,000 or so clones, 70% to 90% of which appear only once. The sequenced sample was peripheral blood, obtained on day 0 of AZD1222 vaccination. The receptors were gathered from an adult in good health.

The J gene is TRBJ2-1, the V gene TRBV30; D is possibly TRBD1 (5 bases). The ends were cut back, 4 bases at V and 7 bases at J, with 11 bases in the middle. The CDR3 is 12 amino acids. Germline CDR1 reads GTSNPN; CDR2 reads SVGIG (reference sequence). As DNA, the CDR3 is TGTGCCTGGATCCAAGGGGATAATGAGCAGTTCTTC. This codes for CAWIQGDNEQFF.

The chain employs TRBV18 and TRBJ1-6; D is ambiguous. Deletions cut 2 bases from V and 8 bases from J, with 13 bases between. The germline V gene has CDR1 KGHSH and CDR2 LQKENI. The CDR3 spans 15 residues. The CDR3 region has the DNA TGTGCCAGCTCACCAGGGAGTGCGGTTGATTCACCCCTCCACTTT. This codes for CASSPGSAVDSPLHF.

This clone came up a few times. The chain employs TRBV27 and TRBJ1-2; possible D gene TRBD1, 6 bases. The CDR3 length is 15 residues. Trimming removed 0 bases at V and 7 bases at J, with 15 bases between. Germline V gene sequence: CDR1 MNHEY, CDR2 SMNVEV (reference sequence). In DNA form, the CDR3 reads TGTGCCAGCAGTTTATCCGGGGGCGCATCCCGTGGCTACACCTTC. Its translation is CASSLSGGASRGYTF.

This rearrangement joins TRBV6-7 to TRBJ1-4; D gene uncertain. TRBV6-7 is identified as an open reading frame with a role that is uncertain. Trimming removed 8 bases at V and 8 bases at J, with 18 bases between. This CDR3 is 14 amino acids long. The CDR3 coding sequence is TGTGCCAGCGAAATTGACTCCCAGACGGAAAAACTGTTTTTT. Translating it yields CASEIDSQTEKLFF.

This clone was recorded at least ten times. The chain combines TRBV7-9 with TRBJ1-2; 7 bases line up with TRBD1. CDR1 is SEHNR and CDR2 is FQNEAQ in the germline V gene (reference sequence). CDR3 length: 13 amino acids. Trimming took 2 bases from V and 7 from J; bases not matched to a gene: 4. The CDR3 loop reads CASSLWDSFGYTF. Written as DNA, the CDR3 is TGTGCCAGCAGCTTATGGGACAGCTTTGGCTACACCTTC.

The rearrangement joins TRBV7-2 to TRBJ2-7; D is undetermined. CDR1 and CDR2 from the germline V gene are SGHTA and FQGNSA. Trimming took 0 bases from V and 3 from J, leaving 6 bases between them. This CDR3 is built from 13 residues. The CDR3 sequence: CASSLALIYEQYF. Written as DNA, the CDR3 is TGTGCCAGCAGCTTAGCGCTGATCTACGAGCAGTACTTC.

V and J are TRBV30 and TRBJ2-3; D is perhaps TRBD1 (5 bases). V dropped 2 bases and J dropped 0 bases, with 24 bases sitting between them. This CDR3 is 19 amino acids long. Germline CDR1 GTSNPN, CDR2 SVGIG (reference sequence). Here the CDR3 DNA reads TGTGCCTGGAGTTTCCCAGGACAAATTGGCTCCTCGAGCACAGATACGCAGTATTTT. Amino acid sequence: CAWSFPGQIGSSSTDTQYF.

CDR3 DNA sequence: TGTGCCAGCAGGGATAACAGCTATCGGCAGCCCCAGCATTTT. Translated: CASRDNSYRQPQHF. V gene TRBV2 combines with J gene TRBJ1-5; D is undetermined. Trimming removed 6 bases from V and 7 bases from J, with 16 bases in between. CDR3 length: 14 amino acids. The germline V gene encodes CDR1 SNHLY and CDR2 FYNNEI.

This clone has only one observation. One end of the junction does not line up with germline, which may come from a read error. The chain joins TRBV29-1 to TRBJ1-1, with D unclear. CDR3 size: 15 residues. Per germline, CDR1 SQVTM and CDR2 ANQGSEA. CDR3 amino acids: CSVEEDEDLYTKAFF. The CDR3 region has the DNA TGCAGCGTTGAGGAGGACGAAGATTTATACACTAAAGCTTTCTTT.

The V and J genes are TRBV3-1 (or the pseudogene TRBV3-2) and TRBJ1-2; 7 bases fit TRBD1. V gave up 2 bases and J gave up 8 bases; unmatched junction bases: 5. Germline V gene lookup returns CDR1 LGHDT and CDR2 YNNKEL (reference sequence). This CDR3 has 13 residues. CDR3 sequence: CASSQQGGGGYTF. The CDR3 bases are TGTGCCAGCAGCCAACAGGGGGGAGGAGGCTACACCTTC.

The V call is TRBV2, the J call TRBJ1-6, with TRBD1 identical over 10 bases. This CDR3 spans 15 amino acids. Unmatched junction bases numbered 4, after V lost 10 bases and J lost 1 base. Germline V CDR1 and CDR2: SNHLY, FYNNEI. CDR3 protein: CANRQGASYNSPLHF. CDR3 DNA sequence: TGTGCCAACCGACAGGGGGCATCCTATAATTCACCCCTCCACTTT.

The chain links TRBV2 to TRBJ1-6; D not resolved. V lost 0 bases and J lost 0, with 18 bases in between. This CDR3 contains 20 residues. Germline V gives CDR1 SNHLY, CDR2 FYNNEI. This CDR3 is CASSEALGLSLSSYNSPLHF. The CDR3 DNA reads TGTGCCAGCAGTGAAGCGTTGGGCCTCTCACTTAGCTCCTATAATTCACCCCTCCACTTT.

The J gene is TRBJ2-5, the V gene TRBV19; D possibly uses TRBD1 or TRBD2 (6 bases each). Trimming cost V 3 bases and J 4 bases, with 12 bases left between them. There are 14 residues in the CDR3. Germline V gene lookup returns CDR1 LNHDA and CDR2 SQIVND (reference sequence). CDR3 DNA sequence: TGTGCCAGTAGTATCCCGGGGGCGGCAGAGACCCAGTACTTC. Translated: CASSIPGAAETQYF.

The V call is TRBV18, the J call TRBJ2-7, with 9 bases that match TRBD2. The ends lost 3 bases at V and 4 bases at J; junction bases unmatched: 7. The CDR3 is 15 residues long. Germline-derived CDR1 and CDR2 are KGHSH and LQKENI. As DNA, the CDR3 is TGTGCCAGCTCACCTGTAGCGGGAGAGACGTACGAGCAGTACTTC. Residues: CASSPVAGETYEQYF.